Listed below are T cell receptor beta chains from one sample, sequenced in a study of T cells after yellow fever vaccination. TCRdb passed the 5' RACE reads through MiXCR, listing each CDR3 protein once. There are some 350,000 distinct CDR3 sequences in the sample; more than 8.5% occur only once, and more than 15% lies in the top ten. The sample was PBMCs, taken on the day of the first yellow fever vaccination. The receptors shown here come from a man between 18 and 29 years old who received the YFV17D yellow fever vaccine. CDR3s include the opening cysteine and the closing phenylalanine or tryptophan. D genes are given only for firm matches. Rows give clone size only sometimes, using once, few, many, or a class for an expanded clone.

TRBV6-2/TRBV6-3,TRBJ2-1,few,TRBD1,TGTGCCAGCAGTTACTCGCGGACAGGAGTTTACAATGAGCAGTTCTTC,CASSYSRTGVYNEQFF
TRBV5-1,TRBJ2-4,NA,TRBD1,TGCGCCAGCAGTTCCTGGGACAGGGTAAACATTCAGTACTTC,CASSSWDRVNIQYF
TRBV4-1,TRBJ2-2,few,NA,TGCGCCAGCAGCCAAGATAGCGTCAGGAAGATTACCGGGGAGCTGTTTTTT,CASSQDSVRKITGELFF
TRBV18,TRBJ2-1,few,NA,TGTGCCAGCTCACCTTTCCCCCCTCTGGGGAATGAGCAGTTCTTC,CASSPFPPLGNEQFF
TRBV3-1,TRBJ2-5,few,NA,TGTGCCAGCAGCCAGATTGGAGAGACCCAGTACTTC,CASSQIGETQYF
TRBV6-6,TRBJ2-7,NA,NA,TGTGCCAGCAGTCCCTCGGGGAACGAGCAGTACTTC,CASSPSGNEQYF
TRBV7-2,TRBJ2-2,few,NA,TGTGCCAGCAGCTCGTACCTAGTGACGAACACCGGGGAGCTGTTTTTT,CASSSYLVTNTGELFF
TRBV6-5,TRBJ1-3,few,TRBD1,TGTGCCAGCAGTTCCCGAGGGGACAGGGGTGGAAACACCATATATTTT,CASSSRGDRGGNTIYF
TRBV3-1,TRBJ2-1,few,NA,TGTGCCACCAGTACTTCCCCACCCAATGAGCAGTTCTTC,CATSTSPPNEQFF
TRBV5-6,TRBJ2-6,NA,NA,TGTGCCAGCAGCTTTCAATGGGACGGGGCCAACGTCCTGACTTTC,CASSFQWDGANVLTF